This paragraph covers one T cell receptor (beta chain) sequence. The antigen it binds to is not known. No much larger clonotype is one base removed from it; base qualities were not supplied. CDR1 and CDR2, per the germline V gene (reference sequence), are DFQATT and SNEGSKA. V is cut back by 6 bases and J by 5 bases, with 7 bases in the junction unmatched. From the cysteine through the phenylalanine, the CDR3 covers 13 amino acids. Of the read, only the CDR3 DNA is kept; its 39 bases are in frame from base 1. This entry comes from a study of T-cell memory formation after mild COVID-19 (dated by TCRdb to the early 2020s). Background on the whole study: TCR sequence clusters from the two donors were found to be largely donor specific. Longitudinal TCRalpha and TCRbeta repertoire sequencing tracked T-cell clones expanding and contracting after mild COVID-19 in a couple of donors. Two young, previously healthy adult volunteers made up the cohort, one male and one female. General findings and caveats noted by the study authors: Some responding clones were found in pre-infection memory, which suggests that pre-existing cross-reactive memory T cells took part in the SARS-CoV-2 response. Contracting CD4+ clones appeared mostly in the CM and EM memory subsets, whereas CD8+ clones were enriched in EMRA. From day 15 to 85, contracting clones showed balanced CD4/CD8 phenotypes, whereas a second wave of clones that expanded from day 15 to 37 leaned towards CD4+. Only a couple of mild cases were covered in the study, and larger cohorts including severe cases with pre-infection samples were considered necessary. Whether the second-wave clones peaking on day 37 were SARS-CoV-2 specific was not confirmed.

PBMCs were isolated by Ficoll-Paque density gradient centrifugation. The sequencer was an Illumina NovaSeq 6000. cDNA libraries for TCRalpha and TCRbeta were prepared by 5'RACE using constant-segment primers, with sample barcodes and unique molecular identifiers added. RNA was extracted from every sample with Trizol reagent. Amplification of the libraries took two PCR steps, and the second step added a second sample barcode plus Illumina TruSeq adapters. Sequencing of the libraries was done on an Illumina NovaSeq, producing 2 x 150 bp paired-end reads. The paper's processing steps were these. With migec v1.2.7, reads were demultiplexed and then collapsed into UMI-guided consensus sequences. Using mixcr v2.1.11, UMI consensuses were aligned to TRA and TRB V and J templates and then assembled into clonotypes. Expanded or contracted clonotypes were those called significant by both edgeR and NoisET, with noise models trained on biological replicates. For edgeR calls, the cutoffs were a false discovery rate-adjusted p below 0.01 and a log2 fold-change threshold of 1. PCA with hierarchical clustering of max-normalized trajectories of the 1000 most abundant clonotypes was used as exploratory dynamics analysis. Separately sequenced CD4+ and CD8+ repertoires were used to assign the CD4 or CD8 phenotype of responding clones. TCRdb ran its own pipeline on the public reads, namely fastp trimming at Q25 and MiXCR clone calling, and kept in-frame beta chains. Entries that share a CDR3 protein sequence are merged under the most common genes and DNA. TCRdb's processing, not the authors' own work, is the source of the V and J calls. A total of 400,000 to 500,000 distinct CDR3 sequences appear in this sample, around 20% of them only once. 8.4% of the sample comes from the top ten.

The sequence was obtained from an adult woman who had mild COVID-19 (a few samples of this study predate the infection). The sample titles of this study are shuffled in the database, so cell type and time point are left out; the donor was told from shared clones. This receptor chain uses TRBV20-1 and TRBJ2-7; 10 middle bases align to TRBD1. Source material: PBMCs or a T cell subset sorted from them (not recorded which). The DNA reads as follows: TGCAGTGCCGGGACAGGGGATTTGAACGAGCAGTACTTC. Its protein reads: CSAGTGDLNEQYF.